These 10 T cell receptor beta chains share one sample of origin, sequenced in a study of cytomegalovirus exposure and HLA in healthy donors (dated by TCRdb to 2015 to 2018). The library was prepared using the immunoSEQ multiplex PCR assay. In TCRdb, the immuneACCESS table is reduced to in-frame sequences with V and J assigned. These tables do not hold every clone; where another copy was compared, an unresolved V gene accounts for under half, and the others remain unexplained. The sample data list 200,000 to 300,000 clones, and about 86% of these were observed just once. The ten largest make up 1% to 1.5% of the sample. Sequencing used PBMCs. The receptors come from a woman aged 25 to 39 in good health and CMV-seropositive.

The count of this clone is one. The chain links TRBV5-1 to TRBJ2-1; 8 positions match TRBD1. CDR1 and CDR2 from the germline V gene are SGHRS and YFSETQ. J was trimmed by 6 bases and V by 4 bases; bases with no gene match: 9. There are 15 residues in the CDR3. The CDR3 DNA is TGCGCCAGCAGCCCTACCGGACAGGGTTCCAATGAGCAGTTCTTC. This encodes CASSPTGQGSNEQFF.

This clone was counted once. The CDR3 sequence is CDQGHRSNTGELFF. DNA for the CDR3: TGTGACCAGGGGCACCGGTCAAACACCGGGGAGCTGTTTTTT. This rearrangement joins TRBV30 to TRBJ2-2; maybe TRBD1 (6 bases). The CDR3 is made up of 14 amino acids. From germline, CDR1 is GTSNPN and CDR2 SVGIG (reference sequence).

The chain links TRBV6-5 to TRBJ2-3; 7 bases match TRBD1. This CDR3 region has 13 residues. Germline lookup yields CDR1 MNHEY and CDR2 SVGAGI. Trimming took 6 bases from V and 6 from J; bases not matched to a gene: 6. CDR3 nucleotides: TGTGCCAGCAGCCGCGACAGGGCCGATACGCAGTATTTT. Translation gives CASSRDRADTQYF.

The chain carries TRBV6-5 and TRBJ2-7; the match to TRBD2 covers 7 bases. Trimming at V came to 8 bases and at J to 2 bases, leaving 3 bases not matched to a gene. The CDR3 is 12 amino acids. In germline, CDR1 is MNHEY, CDR2 SVGAGI. CDR3 residues: CASGGGPYEQYF. DNA of the CDR3: TGTGCCAGCGGGGGGGGACCCTACGAGCAGTACTTC.

The chain uses TRBV9 and TRBJ2-1; TRBD2 agrees at 7 bases. V dropped 2 bases and J dropped 6; count of bases not matched to a gene: 8. Germline V lookup: CDR1 SGDLS, CDR2 YYNGEE. CDR3 size: 15 residues. The DNA for the CDR3 is TGTGCCAGCAGCGTTTCTAGCGGCCGGTTCAATGAGCAGTTCTTC. This codes for CASSVSSGRFNEQFF.

This chain uses TRBV5-1 with TRBJ2-1; D gene ambiguous. This CDR3 region has 13 residues. Germline V gene lookup returns CDR1 SGHRS and CDR2 YFSETQ. V was cut by 0 bases and J by 7 bases, with 8 bases left in between. DNA of the CDR3: TGCGCCAGCAGCTTGGCCGCAGAAAATGAGCAGTTCTTC. It yields the protein CASSLAAENEQFF.

This rearrangement joins TRBV6-1 to TRBJ1-1, with 7 bases that match TRBD1. V lost 7 bases and J lost 11; bases outside the gene matches: 13. The V gene's germline CDR1 is MNHNS and CDR2 SASEGT. The CDR3 extends over 13 amino acids. The CDR3 DNA reads as TGTGCCAGCATAACCCGACAGGGACGGTATGCTTTCTTT. Translated, it gives CASITRQGRYAFF.

This chain connects TRBV28 to TRBJ1-2, with D possibly TRBD1 on 5 matching bases. Germline lookup yields CDR1 MDHEN and CDR2 SYDVKM. CDR3 length: 12 amino acids. V was clipped by 10 bases and J by 4 bases, with 13 bases between them. CDR3 sequence: CATTREGYGYTF. The CDR3 bases are TGTGCCACCACCAGGGAAGGCTATGGCTACACCTTC.

The chain uses TRBV30 and TRBJ1-2; perhaps TRBD1 as D (5 bases). CDR1 GTSNPN and CDR2 SVGIG come from the germline V gene (reference sequence). The CDR3 length is 17 residues. V lost 2 bases to trimming and J lost 0 bases, with 19 bases between them. The CDR3 loop reads CAWSRVLFGQTNYGYTF. CDR3 in DNA: TGTGCCTGGAGTCGTGTACTGTTTGGACAAACTAACTATGGCTACACCTTC.

In its sample, this clone was seen once. The rearrangement joins TRBV10-2 to TRBJ2-2; 7 bases match TRBD2. The germline V gene encodes CDR1 WSHSY and CDR2 SAAADI. With 2 bases clipped from V and 0 bases from J, the junction kept 6 bases outside the gene matches. The CDR3 spans 17 residues. As DNA, the CDR3 is TGCGCCAGCAGTGAGGGACTAGTCGGAGCGAACACCGGGGAGCTGTTTTTT. Protein sequence: CASSEGLVGANTGELFF.